What follows is one T cell receptor (beta chain) and its context. Its antigen is unidentified. Compared with germline, one end of the junction differs, possibly owing to a read error. Germline V gene sequence: CDR1 LGHNA, CDR2 YNFKEQ. CDR3 length: 14 amino acids. A library of TCRbeta sequences, prepared with unique molecular identifiers, was generated. TCRdb reprocessed the PCR reads via MiXCR and lists one record per CDR3 protein. The sample contains 450,000 to 600,000 distinct CDR3 sequences, 13% of which appear only once. The sample is drawn from a study of T-cell reconstitution after alpha-beta-depleted transplantation in children. General study results and limits: The origin of high day-60 TCRbeta diversity in some patients lay in surviving recipient T cells and thymic progenitors. From newly produced T cells came most of the T-cell counts and diversity one year after transplant. Expanded graft clones, several hundred of them, were reportedly the source of alpha-beta T cells about two months after transplant.

The chain couples TRBV4-2 to TRBJ2-7; D is unresolved. The sequencing here drew on PBMCs, mostly from graft donor cells, taken 360 days after TCRalphabeta/CD19-depleted stem cell transplant. The source is a male patient younger than 18 who had a stem cell transplant for acute myeloid leukemia, so the T cells may come from the graft donor. The CDR3 reads CASSQDPSTYGQYF. The CDR3 coding sequence is TGTGCCAGCAGCCAAGATCCCAGTACCTACGGGCAGTACTTC.